These 25 T cell receptor beta chains share one sample of origin, sequenced in a study of cytomegalovirus exposure and HLA in healthy donors. The primer mix had 60 Vbeta and 13 Jbeta primers. Sequencing was performed with immunoSEQ multiplex PCR; in TCRdb, only in-frame clones are kept and a portion is missing. Of roughly 110,000 clones in the sample, 67% were seen once. Sequencing was performed on PBMCs. The source is a man between 18 and 29 years old in good health and CMV-seropositive.

The V and J genes are TRBV5-1 and TRBJ1-2, with D possibly TRBD1 on 5 matching bases. The germline V gene encodes CDR1 SGHRS and CDR2 YFSETQ. Trimming shortened V by 4 bases and J by 8 bases, and 21 bases separated the two germline ends. The CDR3 is 15 amino acids. Here the CDR3 reads CASSQSQGPLGGYTF. The CDR3 DNA reads TGCGCCAGCAGCCAATCTCAGGGCCCCCTGGGGGGCTACACCTTC. Filled out from reference TRBV5-1 and TRBJ1-2, the complete variable domain reads KAGVTQTPRYLIKTRGQQVTLSCSPISGHRSVSWYQQTPGQGLQFLFEYFSETQRNKGNFPGRFSGRQFSNSRSEMNVSTLELGDSALYLCASSQSQGPLGGYTFGSGTRLTVV.

The chain couples TRBV29-1 to TRBJ2-6; D ambiguous. Deletions cut 0 bases from V and 4 bases from J, with 7 bases between. The CDR3 loop spans 14 amino acids. The germline V gene encodes CDR1 SQVTM and CDR2 ANQGSEA. The CDR3 nucleotides read TGCAGCGTTGAAGACAGGTCCGGGGCCAACGTCCTGACTTTC. Its translation is CSVEDRSGANVLTF.

The table lists this clone with a few counts. The genes are TRBV10-3 and TRBJ2-1; 7 bases map to TRBD2. The V segment lost 6 bases and the J segment 4 bases; nucleotides outside the gene matches: 12. This CDR3 spans 16 amino acids. CDR1 and CDR2 from the germline V gene are ENHRY and SYGVKD. CDR3 sequence reads: CAISSTRGNTYNEQFF. DNA of the CDR3: TGTGCCATCAGCTCCACGCGGGGGAACACATACAATGAGCAGTTCTTC.

The chain joins TRBV7-9 to TRBJ2-3, with TRBD2 identical over 8 bases. V lost 8 bases, J lost 4 bases, and 11 bases stayed unmatched. The CDR3 has 15 residues. The germline V gene has CDR1 SEHNR and CDR2 FQNEAQ (reference sequence). CDR3 DNA sequence: TGTGCCAGCGCGGGAGGAGCAGTCCCTCCAGATACGCAGTATTTT. It codes for CASAGGAVPPDTQYF.

The V gene is TRBV28, the J gene TRBJ2-5, with 8 bases identical to TRBD1. J was trimmed by 0 bases and V by 5 bases; bases with no gene match: 8. This CDR3 comprises 16 residues. Germline CDR1 MDHEN, CDR2 SYDVKM. The CDR3 spells CASSHRDRRYQETQYF. In DNA form, the CDR3 reads TGTGCCAGCAGTCACCGGGACAGGCGATACCAAGAGACCCAGTACTTC.

The rearrangement joins TRBV6-5 to TRBJ1-6, with D possibly matching TRBD1 (6 bases). CDR3 length: 16 amino acids. The germline V gene encodes CDR1 MNHEY and CDR2 SVGAGI. The germline V and J ends were trimmed by 0 bases and 10 bases, with 16 bases remaining between them. CDR3 sequence reads: CASSYSNQGQKSPLHF. CDR3 nucleotide sequence: TGTGCCAGCAGTTACTCGAATCAGGGACAAAAATCACCCCTCCACTTT.

The chain employs TRBV7-9 and TRBJ2-1, with D possibly matching TRBD2 (6 bases). CDR1 is SEHNR and CDR2 is FQNEAQ in the germline V gene (reference sequence). The CDR3 length is 17 residues. Trimming stripped 7 bases from V and 0 bases from J, with 19 bases between. CDR3 loop: CASISRDFRGSYNEQFF. CDR3 bases: TGTGCCAGCATCAGTCGGGACTTTAGAGGCTCCTACAATGAGCAGTTCTTC.

V is TRBV6-1 and J is TRBJ2-4, with a tentative D call TRBD1 (6 bases). Trimming took off 4 bases at V and 0 bases at J, with 19 bases between the two ends. Germline CDR1 reads MNHNS; CDR2 reads SASEGT. The CDR3 is made up of 18 amino acids. In nucleotides, the CDR3 is TGTGCCAGCAGTGCACAATACGACAGGCTCTCAGCCAAAAACATTCAGTACTTC. This encodes CASSAQYDRLSAKNIQYF.

The chain links TRBV5-4 to TRBJ2-7; D is unclear. Trimming stripped 0 bases from V and 5 bases from J, with 12 bases between. The CDR3 is 14 amino acids. Germline CDR1 SGHNT, CDR2 YYREEE (reference sequence). The CDR3 bases are TGTGCCAGCAGCTTGGCAGCGTTGGAAGACGAGCAGTACTTC. Residues: CASSLAALEDEQYF.

The sample holds a few counts of this clone. The chain combines TRBV5-1 with TRBJ1-1; 12 positions agree with TRBD1. V shed 4 bases and J 4 bases; nucleotides not matched to a gene: 8. In germline, CDR1 is SGHRS, CDR2 YFSETQ. This CDR3 region has 16 residues. CDR3 sequence reads: CASSRYGTGGLTEAFF. Written as DNA, the CDR3 is TGCGCCAGCAGCCGCTACGGGACAGGGGGCCTCACTGAAGCTTTCTTT.

A few counts support this clone. The chain is built from TRBV2 and TRBJ2-7; TRBD1 matches 9 bases. Germline values: CDR1 SNHLY, CDR2 FYNNEI. The CDR3 runs to 15 residues. With 3 bases clipped from V and 6 bases from J, the junction kept 9 bases outside the gene matches. CDR3 DNA: TGTGCCAGCAGTGACCTGGACAGGGGTCCTTCCGAGCAGTACTTC. Encoded protein: CASSDLDRGPSEQYF.

V is TRBV7-2 and J is TRBJ2-3; a possible D gene is TRBD1 (6 bases). CDR1 is SGHTA and CDR2 is FQGNSA in the germline V gene. V dropped 0 bases and J dropped 1 base, with 23 bases sitting between them. The CDR3 is 20 amino acids. CDR3 residues: CASSLAGSWDKVKGTDTQYF. The CDR3 DNA reads TGTGCCAGCAGCTTAGCTGGATCGTGGGACAAGGTTAAAGGCACAGATACGCAGTATTTT. The full variable domain, rest sourced from reference TRBV7-2 and TRBJ2-3, is GAGVSQSPSNKVTEKGKDVELRCDPISGHTALYWYRQSLGQGLEFLIYFQGNSAPDKSGLPSDRFSAERTGGSVSTLTIQRTQQEDSAVYLCASSLAGSWDKVKGTDTQYFGPGTRLTVL.

V usage is TRBV9 and J usage is TRBJ2-3, with 10 bases identical to TRBD1. CDR3 length: 17 residues. Germline values: CDR1 SGDLS, CDR2 YYNGEE. Losses at the gene ends were 4 bases for V and 1 base for J; bases not matched to a gene: 9. CDR3 residues: CASSPRTGGVGTDTQYF. CDR3 nucleotides: TGTGCCAGCAGCCCGCGGACAGGGGGAGTGGGCACAGATACGCAGTATTTT.

The chain's CDR3 is CATSGVYHEQYF. The DNA of the CDR3 is TGCGCCACCTCCGGAGTATACCACGAGCAGTACTTC. This chain uses TRBV10-2 with TRBJ2-7, with unresolved D. Trimming removed 10 bases from V and 5 bases from J, with 15 bases in between. Germline values: CDR1 WSHSY, CDR2 SAAADI. This CDR3 spans 12 amino acids.

The chain couples TRBV29-1 to TRBJ1-2; no definite D call. CDR1 is SQVTM and CDR2 is ANQGSEA in the germline V gene. The CDR3 loop spans 13 amino acids. Trimming removed 5 bases at V and 2 bases at J, with 12 bases between. CDR3 region: CSVPKGENYGYTF. The CDR3 DNA is TGCAGCGTTCCGAAGGGAGAGAACTATGGCTACACCTTC.

The chain uses TRBV28 and TRBJ2-7, with D perhaps matching TRBD2 (5 bases). V gave up 3 bases and J gave up 1 base, with 31 bases separating them. The CDR3 runs to 21 residues. Per germline, CDR1 MDHEN and CDR2 SYDVKM. CDR3 amino acids: CASSFPAHTSSLITISYEQYF. In DNA form, the CDR3 reads TGTGCCAGCAGTTTCCCCGCACATACTAGTAGCCTTATTACCATATCCTACGAGCAGTACTTC. Together with reference TRBV28 and TRBJ2-7, the CDR3 gives the full variable domain: DVKVTQSSRYLVKRTGEKVFLECVQDMDHENMFWYRQDPGLGLRLIYFSYDVKMKEKGDIPEGYSVSREKKERFSLILESASTNQTSMYLCASSFPAHTSSLITISYEQYFGPGTRLTVT.

The rearrangement joins TRBV6-5 to TRBJ1-1; D gene unclear. Germline V gene data show CDR1 as MNHEY and CDR2 as SVGAGI. V was shortened by 6 bases and J by 1 base, with 12 bases between the two germline ends. This CDR3 has 14 amino acids. CDR3 DNA sequence: TGTGCCAGCAGAGAGGGCCAATGGAACACTGAAGCTTTCTTT. It is translated as CASREGQWNTEAFF.

The chain is built from TRBV6-5 and TRBJ1-4; 9 bases map to TRBD1. Trimming removed 6 bases from V and 5 bases from J; junction bases left unmatched: 7. The germline CDR1 and CDR2 sequences are MNHEY and SVGAGI. There are 15 residues in the CDR3. Written as DNA, the CDR3 is TGTGCCAGCAGCCGGACAGGGGAGGAAAATGAAAAACTGTTTTTT. Its translation: CASSRTGEENEKLFF.

This clone was recorded a few times. V is TRBV25-1 and J is TRBJ2-4, with D possibly being TRBD1 (6 bases). Looked up from germline, CDR1 is MGHDK and CDR2 is SYGVNS. CDR3 length: 13 amino acids. The V end was cut by 3 bases, the J end by 7 bases, with 10 bases between. For the CDR3, the DNA is TGTGCCAGCAGTGAGGCAGGGGTGAACATTCAGTACTTC. It translates to CASSEAGVNIQYF.

This clone was detected a few times. The V and J genes are TRBV5-1 and TRBJ2-3, with D perhaps TRBD2 (5 bases). The CDR3 is made up of 16 amino acids. CDR1 SGHRS and CDR2 YFSETQ come from the germline V gene. With 6 bases removed from V and 2 bases from J, the gap between germline ends came to 19 bases. The CDR3 here is CASTPNPTGNTDTQYF. The CDR3 DNA is TGCGCCAGCACCCCGAACCCGACGGGGAACACAGATACGCAGTATTTT.

The chain carries TRBV28 and TRBJ2-1; D is possibly TRBD1 (6 bases). Germline loops: CDR1 MDHEN, CDR2 SYDVKM. V was cut by 3 bases and J by 7 bases, with 19 bases left in between. The CDR3 sequence is 16 residues long. CDR3 DNA: TGTGCCAGCAGTTTGGTGGGGCGCAGGACAGAGAATGAGCAGTTCTTC. Protein sequence: CASSLVGRRTENEQFF. The entire variable domain, with the rest obtained from reference TRBV28 and TRBJ2-1, is as follows: DVKVTQSSRYLVKRTGEKVFLECVQDMDHENMFWYRQDPGLGLRLIYFSYDVKMKEKGDIPEGYSVSREKKERFSLILESASTNQTSMYLCASSLVGRRTENEQFFGPGTRLTVL.

This clone was observed a single time. This chain links TRBV15 with TRBJ1-2; 9 bases fit TRBD1. CDR1 and CDR2 from the germline V gene are LNHNV and YYDKDF (reference sequence). Trimming removed 0 bases from V and 6 bases from J; junction bases left unmatched: 5. The CDR3 loop spans 15 amino acids. CDR3 in amino acids: CATSRDHRGRNGYTF. The CDR3 nucleotides are TGTGCCACCAGCAGAGATCACAGGGGGCGGAATGGCTACACCTTC. Full variable domain (remainder filled in from reference TRBV15 and TRBJ1-2): DAMVIQNPRYQVTQFGKPVTLSCSQTLNHNVMYWYQQKSSQAPKLLFHYYDKDFNNEADTPDNFQSRRPNTSFCFLDIRSPGLGDTAMYLCATSRDHRGRNGYTFGSGTRLTVV.

This clone was seen once. This chain links TRBV15 with TRBJ1-2; D is ambiguous. Between the trimmed V and J ends, which lost 7 bases and 4 bases, there was a span of 19 bases. This CDR3 contains 15 residues. Germline CDR1 reads LNHNV; CDR2 reads YYDKDF (reference sequence). CDR3 region: CATTPGRARGYGYTF. The CDR3, as DNA: TGTGCCACCACCCCGGGCCGGGCTCGGGGCTATGGCTACACCTTC.

This clone turned up a few times. The chain links TRBV18 to TRBJ2-5; maybe TRBD1 (5 bases). V was clipped by 5 bases and J by 5 bases, with 12 bases between them. CDR3 length: 13 amino acids. CDR1 and CDR2 (germline): KGHSH, LQKENI. The chain's CDR3 is CASSSSKGETQYF. CDR3 coding DNA: TGTGCCAGCTCATCCTCCAAGGGGGAGACCCAGTACTTC.

The sample holds a few counts of this clone. The rearrangement links TRBV5-6 to TRBJ1-1; the match to TRBD1 covers 10 bases. CDR1 is SGHDT, CDR2 YYEEEE, per germline. The CDR3 has 17 amino acids. V shed 4 bases and J 1 base; nucleotides not matched to a gene: 10. The CDR3, as DNA: TGTGCCAGCAGCCCGTACGGGACAGGGGTAGGGAACACTGAAGCTTTCTTT. Protein: CASSPYGTGVGNTEAFF.